Following are 20 T cell receptor beta chains from one sample sequenced in a study of shared clonotypes between healthy human individuals. Here immunoSEQ multiplex PCR was the method, and the copy in TCRdb shows in-frame clones only, minus some. The sample records approximately 340,000 clones, over 70% being singletons. Material: memory CD4+ T cells sorted from blood. Subset: CD45RA-negative fraction. Receptor source: a man aged 30 to 45 in good health.

The J gene is TRBJ1-1, the V gene TRBV10-1, with 7 bases that match TRBD1. Germline-derived CDR1 and CDR2 are WNHNN and SYGVQD (reference sequence). V was pared by 6 bases and J by 2 bases, with 9 bases of the junction left unmatched. The CDR3 runs to 15 residues. The CDR3 DNA sequence: TGCGCCAGCAGCCCAAGGACAGGCGGAAACACTGAAGCTTTCTTT. The encoded protein is CASSPRTGGNTEAFF.

This clone was seen more than once but under ten times. The rearrangement joins TRBV7-3 to TRBJ2-7; the match to TRBD2 covers 9 bases. Germline CDR1 is SGHTA and CDR2 is FQGTGA. The CDR3 has 13 residues. J gave up 7 bases and V 2 bases, and 3 bases lay outside the gene matches. As DNA, the CDR3 is TGTGCCAGCAGCTTAGCGGGAGGGCGGGAGCAGTACTTC. As protein: CASSLAGGREQYF.

This chain links TRBV7-9 with TRBJ2-6; D unclear. The CDR3 is made up of 14 amino acids. Germline loops: CDR1 SEHNR, CDR2 FQNEAQ (reference sequence). V gave up 4 bases and J gave up 4 bases, with 8 bases separating them. The CDR3 protein is CASSSKMGANVLTF. In DNA, the CDR3 is TGTGCCAGCAGCTCAAAAATGGGGGCCAACGTCCTGACTTTC.

J is TRBJ2-2 and V is TRBV2; TRBD1 might be the D (6 bases). The germline V and J ends were trimmed by 3 bases and 4 bases, with 9 bases remaining between them. Germline V CDR1 and CDR2: SNHLY, FYNNEI. The CDR3 sequence is 14 residues long. The CDR3 region has the DNA TGTGCCAGCAGTGACCAGGGGATCACCGGGGAGCTGTTTTTT. Translated: CASSDQGITGELFF.

The chain combines TRBV19 with TRBJ2-1; no firm D call. V was cut by 4 bases and J by 10 bases, with 11 bases left in between. Germline V gene sequence: CDR1 LNHDA, CDR2 SQIVND (reference sequence). There are 12 residues in the CDR3. CDR3 nucleotide sequence: TGTGCCAGTAGTACCTATAAGGGCGAGCAGTTCTTC. Residues: CASSTYKGEQFF.

This chain connects TRBV6-5 to TRBJ2-5, with D uncertain. The V end was cut by 4 bases, the J end by 4 bases, with 10 bases between. CDR1 is MNHEY and CDR2 is SVGAGI in the germline V gene. The CDR3 is 13 amino acids. The CDR3 DNA is TGTGCCAGCAGTTGGTCGACTCGAGAGACCCAGTACTTC. Translation gives CASSWSTRETQYF.

The rearrangement joins TRBV9 to TRBJ1-5; D unclear. Germline CDR1 reads SGDLS; CDR2 reads YYNGEE. This CDR3 is built from 13 residues. Deletions cut 0 bases from V and 5 bases from J, with 6 bases between. The CDR3 DNA reads as TGTGCCAGCAGCGTAGACGTGGATCAGCCCCAGCATTTT. Its protein is CASSVDVDQPQHF.

V and J are TRBV11-3 and TRBJ2-1; TRBD1 matches 8 bases. V lost 4 bases and J lost 7; bases outside the gene matches: 9. In germline, CDR1 is SGHNT, CDR2 YENEEA. This CDR3 is 15 amino acids long. The CDR3: CASSSRTGSSNEQFF. CDR3 DNA sequence: TGTGCCAGCAGCTCCCGGACAGGGTCGTCAAATGAGCAGTTCTTC.

This clone was found once. The rearrangement uses TRBV7-2 and TRBJ2-7, with 8 bases fitting TRBD1. Germline loops: CDR1 SGHTA, CDR2 FQGNSA. J lost 6 bases, V lost 5 bases, and 3 bases had no gene match. The CDR3 is 12 residues long. The CDR3 DNA sequence: TGTGCCAGCAGCCAACAGGGGGGCGAGCAGTACTTC. Its protein is CASSQQGGEQYF.

This chain links TRBV5-5 with TRBJ2-2; D ambiguous. CDR1 and CDR2 from the germline V gene are SGHKS and YYEKEE (reference sequence). Between the trimmed V and J ends, which lost 2 bases and 8 bases, there was a span of 7 bases. The CDR3 totals 12 residues. The DNA of the CDR3 is TGTGCCAGCAGCTTTATTAGGGGGGAGCTGTTTTTT. This translates into CASSFIRGELFF.

The chain is built from TRBV2 and TRBJ2-7; TRBD1 aligns across 9 bases. The CDR3 is made up of 15 amino acids. Germline-derived CDR1 and CDR2 are SNHLY and FYNNEI. Trimming took 6 bases from V and 4 from J; bases not matched to a gene: 10. As DNA, the CDR3 is TGTGCCAGCAGGGAACAGGGGGCTACAGTATACGAGCAGTACTTC. Protein sequence: CASREQGATVYEQYF. Variable domain in full (rest from reference TRBV2 and TRBJ2-7): EPEVTQTPSHQVTQMGQEVILRCVPISNHLYFYWYRQILGQKVEFLVSFYNNEISEKSEIFDDQFSVERPDGSNFTLKIRSTKLEDSAMYFCASREQGATVYEQYFGPGTRLTVT.

The V gene is TRBV28, the J gene TRBJ1-2; D unresolved. CDR1 and CDR2 (germline): MDHEN, SYDVKM. CDR3 length: 15 amino acids. Trimming shortened V by 6 bases and J by 1 base, and 15 bases separated the two germline ends. This CDR3 reads CASSRGRGYNYGYTF. For the CDR3, the DNA is TGTGCCAGCAGCCGAGGCAGAGGCTATAACTATGGCTACACCTTC.

Worth noting for this clone: The junction differs from germline at one of its ends, possibly a read error. This chain uses TRBV7-7 with TRBJ2-5, with a possible D match to TRBD2 (5 bases). Germline CDR1 reads SSHAT; CDR2 reads FNYEAQ (reference sequence). This CDR3 is built from 14 residues. CDR3: CASSLAHGEETQYF. For the CDR3, the DNA is TGTGCTAGCAGCTTAGCGCACGGGGAAGAGACCCAGTACTTC.

This chain connects TRBV5-8 to TRBJ2-5, with D hard to call. With 0 bases removed from V and 9 bases from J, the gap between germline ends came to 9 bases. CDR3 length equals 12 residues. Germline V CDR1 and CDR2: SGHTS, YDEGEE. The DNA for the CDR3 is TGTGCCAGCAGCTTGGACCGGGTCCCCCAGTACTTC. It codes for CASSLDRVPQYF.

This chain uses TRBV2 with TRBJ2-7; D is unresolved. CDR3 size: 12 residues. Trimming pared 5 bases from V and 0 bases from J, leaving 5 bases between. CDR1 is SNHLY and CDR2 is FYNNEI in the germline V gene. CDR3 in DNA: TGTGCCAGCAGTCAGAGCTCCTACGAGCAGTACTTC. Translated: CASSQSSYEQYF.

The sample holds a few counts of this clone. This chain joins TRBV10-1 and TRBJ1-4; possibly TRBD1 for D (6 bases). Germline values: CDR1 WNHNN, CDR2 SYGVQD (reference sequence). Trimming took 6 bases from V and 8 from J, leaving 19 bases between them. There are 15 residues in the CDR3. The CDR3 loop reads CASSEHTGRLEKLFF. CDR3 DNA: TGCGCCAGCAGCGAGCATACAGGGAGGTTGGAAAAACTGTTTTTT.

This sequence joins TRBV4-3 and TRBJ2-2; perhaps TRBD1 as D (5 bases). V was cut by 0 bases and J by 6 bases, with 14 bases left in between. The CDR3 totals 16 residues. CDR1 and CDR2 (germline): LGHNA, YSLEER. CDR3 nucleotides: TGCGCCAGCAGCCAAGATATCATCAGGGCCGCCGGGGAGCTGTTTTTT. It yields the protein CASSQDIIRAAGELFF.

This rearrangement joins TRBV11-2 to TRBJ2-1, with 10 bases fitting TRBD2. The J segment lost 9 bases and the V segment lost 1 base, leaving 6 bases of the junction unmatched. This CDR3 comprises 15 residues. Germline CDR1 and CDR2: SGHAT and FQNNGV. DNA for the CDR3: TGTGCCAGCAGCTTAGTGTCTAGCGGGAGTATTGAGCAGTTCTTC. Translation: CASSLVSSGSIEQFF.

The V gene is TRBV5-6, the J gene TRBJ2-3; D uncertain. This CDR3 is 13 amino acids long. CDR1 and CDR2 from the germline V gene are SGHDT and YYEEEE. Trimming took 4 bases from V and 2 from J, leaving 8 bases between them. The CDR3, as DNA: TGTGCCAGCAGCCCCGGTCCCACAGATACGCAGTATTTT. It yields the protein CASSPGPTDTQYF.

The chain is built from TRBV7-2 and TRBJ2-7; D is possibly TRBD1 or TRBD2 (5 bases each). The CDR3 has 17 residues. The V end lost 1 base, the J end lost 7 bases, and 23 bases lay between the germline ends. Looked up from germline, CDR1 is SGHTA and CDR2 is FQGNSA. CDR3 protein: CASSLVGSGTYLREQYF. The CDR3 DNA reads as TGTGCCAGCAGCTTAGTAGGATCCGGGACCTACCTGAGGGAGCAGTACTTC.